This T cell receptor beta chain was recovered during a study of cytomegalovirus exposure and HLA in healthy donors (TCRdb year 2017). For the wider study: An earlier analysis of around 600 of the donors reported 250 to 300 Gb of sequence data and more than 90 million unique TCR beta sequences from some 180 million T cells. An early release covering about 600 HLA-typed donors comprised roughly 300 gigabases of sequencing data and 85 million or so unique TCR sequences. The genetic ancestry cluster associated with self-reported Caucasian donors included about four fifths of the approximately 400 genotyped donors. The study was designed to test whether signatures of past pathogen exposure could be identified by cataloging public T cell receptors. The study profiled the T cell repertoires of 500 to 800 subjects by immunosequencing and related them to cytomegalovirus serostatus. A separate validation cohort of 90 to 150 different subjects was used in addition to the 666-subject first cohort. To predict cytomegalovirus infection status, the study combined high-throughput TCR immunosequencing, statistical association of individual TCRs with disease status, and machine learning. A later analysis re-examined previously published TCR beta repertoires from just over 650 donors and added high-resolution HLA genotyping to investigate patterns of TCR occurrence. The later analysis used no new phenotypic data to find candidate immune exposures, relying instead on TCR beta sequences and their occurrence across donors. In an earlier analysis of around 540 of the donors, high-throughput TCR beta sequencing was used to judge whether each TCR beta V gene segment behaved as functional or pseudogenic. Alongside the repertoire data, information on donor age, sex, ethnicity and CMV serostatus was compiled. Genome-wide SNP genotypes for about 55% of the roughly 670 donors were used in a later genetic analysis, which treated that subset as a discovery cohort. All discovery cohort repertoires had been generated using a single sequencing platform. Both class I and class II loci were covered by HLA typing, at four-digit resolution. Typing coverage varied by locus: roughly 620-640 donors for A, B, C, DRB1 and DQB1; 500 to 550 for DQA1; around 610 for DPA1; some 470 for DPB1. Five DR-DQ haplotypes were treated as single units for association and clustering because of strong linkage in the cohort. On average, 235,054 unique TCR beta nucleotide sequences were sequenced per donor among about 400 genotyped donors of the cohort, with about 17% of those sequences being non-productive.

There are a few counts of this clone. Which antigen it targets is not known. No much larger clone is present one base from it, and per-base qualities are unavailable. In total, roughly 670 healthy bone marrow donors made up the cohort. At the time of sampling, every cohort member was nominally healthy, though immune exposures that went unrecorded were likely present. The donor was CMV seronegative and was included in the group of over 300 seronegative cohort members. Every donor gave a peripheral blood sample, and the peripheral blood mononuclear cells from that sample were used for TCR beta sequencing. The Qiagen DNeasy Blood Extraction Kit was used to extract genomic DNA from the blood cell samples. Libraries were prepared through the immunoSEQ multiplex PCR assay. For the multiplex PCR, a mixture combining 60 forward primers for TCR Vbeta segments and 13 reverse primers for TCR Jbeta segments was used. The CDR3 region of rearranged TCR beta genes was amplified from genomic DNA with a multiplex PCR assay. The Illumina HiSeq System was used to sequence the amplified TCR beta libraries as 87-base-pair reads. As for how the authors treated the data: In a later analysis, roughly 80 million unique TCR beta chains were counted across the roughly 610 repertoires, and roughly 11 million of these chains were shared by at least two donors. To remove PCR and sequencing errors, raw reads were error-corrected and collapsed into unique sequences using a nearest-neighbor algorithm that merged closely related sequences. CDR3 sequences were aligned to IMGT reference sequences to assign V, D and J gene segments. Each retained sequence needed at least a six-nucleotide match to both a V gene segment and a J gene segment. A rearrangement was called productive if the CDR3 had no stop codons and remained in frame with V and J, and every other rearrangement was called non-productive. CDR3 was defined according to IMGT convention as the region running from the second conserved V-encoded cysteine to the conserved J-encoded phenylalanine. Sequences without an unambiguous match to a single V gene segment were excluded from the earlier analysis of about 640 of the donors. An earlier analysis of a few hundred of the donors called V segments functional above 56.7% productive rearrangements and segregating when the between-donor standard deviation exceeded 5%. A statistical classification framework was built to diagnose cytomegalovirus status from the catalog of TCR beta chain sequences. In a later analysis, TCR nucleotide sequences were compared against IMGT/GENE-DB human TR gene sequences so that V and J genes could be assigned. The TCRdist pipeline was used in a later analysis to assign CDR3 sequences and most-parsimonious VDJ recombination scenarios. In a later analysis, each TCR beta chain was defined by its CDR3 amino acid sequence together with its V-gene family, and reads without a unique V-gene family were excluded. A later analysis removed 500 to 600 highly shared, low-generation-probability nucleotide sequences to deal with suspected cross-contamination and a sequencing artifact. A later analysis calculated a clonal expansion index for each public chain from normalized within-repertoire ranks of inferred template counts. Generation probabilities in a later analysis came from a VDJ recombination model fitted to out-of-frame rearrangements, and those results were checked against IGoR. In a later analysis, TCR-TCR, TCR-HLA and TCR-CMV co-occurrence was scored with hypergeometric tests, and a repertoire-size bias correction was applied to TCR pairs. In a later analysis, false discovery rates were estimated by permuting HLA or CMV assignments 20 times. A later analysis grouped co-occurring TCRs with DBSCAN, adding TCRdist sequence similarity when clustering within HLA-allele-positive subsets. Repertoires with fewer than 30,000 or more than 120,000 public chains were left out of co-occurrence clustering, as were about 5 repertoires with anomalous nucleotide sharing. Entries here come from immuneACCESS through TCRdb and include only in-frame sequences with V and J called. Some clones fail to appear in such tables; in the studies checked, an unresolved V gene covers under half of the shortfall, and the cause of the remainder is unknown. The V and J calls and the clone size are those of that table, but D and trimming were determined from the DNA. Here the sample has some 200,000 clones; approximately 83% occur a single time. The leading ten clones occupy under 0.85% of the sample.

The CDR3 covers 14 residues, taking in both the cysteine and the phenylalanine. The only DNA kept is the CDR3, 42 bases in frame from the first base. V and J are truncated by 2 bases and 5 bases respectively, leaving an intervening sequence of 10 bases. Based on the germline V gene, the CDR1 and CDR2 sequences are MNHEY and SVGAGI. Study-level results and caveats: The 87-base-pair reads could not distinguish some IMGT-functional V segments, including TRBV6-2 and TRBV6-3, so those segments were excluded. In a later analysis, some 18,000 TCR beta sequences were associated with specific HLA alleles at a false discovery rate of 0.05. In a later genetic analysis, fewer N-insertions in productive TCRs were reported among donors in an Asian-associated ancestry cluster than the 666-donor mean. A later analysis found that HLA-associated TCR beta chains were more clonally expanded and had lower generation probabilities than equally common non-associated chains. Fewer than 20 rarely observed V segments, including chromosome 9 orphons, were excluded from the earlier analysis of approximately 500 of the donors because counts were too low. Sequencing depth was assumed to be roughly uniform across donors in the presence/absence analyses, though that assumption may not hold. When HLA alleles, especially DR and DQ, strongly co-occurred, attributing TCR associations to individual alleles was difficult. In a later analysis, most CMV-associated TCR beta chains were found to appear HLA-restricted, with HLA associations seemingly driven largely by CMV exposure. The sequencing pipeline was judged likely to have produced a cluster of highly shared sequence variants as a technical artifact. In an earlier analysis of roughly 500 of the donors, most TCR beta V segments appeared in productive rearrangements about 87% or about 30% of the time, broadly matching IMGT annotations. In a later analysis, TCR association rates were found to vary across HLA loci, with the most associated TCRs seen for DRB1 alleles and the fewest for HLA-C alleles. Correlated functional status among segregating V segments might be attributable to linkage disequilibrium, but an unknown experimental factor could not be ruled out. The study listed 150 to 200 TCR beta chains as associated with cytomegalovirus. According to the authors, the approach could potentially be generalized to other disease states and immunological phenotypes. A later genetic analysis associated a missense DCLRE1C variant with V-gene and J-gene trimming of TCR beta chains, and an independent cohort replicated the association. Cytomegalovirus status was reported to be diagnosed by the classifier with high specificity and sensitivity in both the original and validation cohorts. In this cohort, only TCR beta chains were sequenced, and detectable features were limited by the absence of alpha or paired-chain data. In vitro tests confirmed that a few of the cytomegalovirus-associated TCR beta chains recognize cytomegalovirus antigens. While some public TCRs were present in many individuals, most TCR sequences turned up only very rarely across donors. The only immune exposure information available for the cohort was CMV serostatus. Several of the top co-occurrence clusters appeared to be linked to parvovirus B19, influenza, CMV and Epstein-Barr virus, according to a later analysis. Because HLA typing was missing for some donors at each locus, association tests included only the typed subset. A further reported finding was that TCR beta sequences accurately predicted the HLA-A and HLA-B alleles for most subjects in the first cohort.

The sequence was collected from a boy between 2 and 10 years old in good health and CMV-seronegative. The rearranged chain carries TRBV6-5 and TRBJ2-1, with the D gene too uncertain to name. The sample was PBMCs. Read as DNA, the sequence is TGTGCCAGCAGTTACCTTAACCTAGACAATGAGCAGTTCTTC. Its amino acids are CASSYLNLDNEQFF.